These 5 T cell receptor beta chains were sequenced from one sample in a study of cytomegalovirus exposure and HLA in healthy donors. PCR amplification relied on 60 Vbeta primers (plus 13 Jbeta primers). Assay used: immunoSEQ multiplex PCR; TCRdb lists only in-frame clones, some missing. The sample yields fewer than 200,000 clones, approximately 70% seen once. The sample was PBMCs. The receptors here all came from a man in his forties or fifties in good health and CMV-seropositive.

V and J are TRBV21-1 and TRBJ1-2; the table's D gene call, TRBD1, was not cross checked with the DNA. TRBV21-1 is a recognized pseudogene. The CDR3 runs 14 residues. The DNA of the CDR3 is TGTGCCAGGGAAACGGGACAGACTAACTATGGCTACACCTTC. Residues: CARETGQTNYGYTF.

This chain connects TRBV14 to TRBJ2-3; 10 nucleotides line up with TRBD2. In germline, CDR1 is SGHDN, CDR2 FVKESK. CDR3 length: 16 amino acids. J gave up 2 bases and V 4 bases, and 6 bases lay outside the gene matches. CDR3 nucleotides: TGTGCCAGCAGCCCTCCTACTAGCGGGATCACAGATACGCAGTATTTT. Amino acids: CASSPPTSGITDTQYF.

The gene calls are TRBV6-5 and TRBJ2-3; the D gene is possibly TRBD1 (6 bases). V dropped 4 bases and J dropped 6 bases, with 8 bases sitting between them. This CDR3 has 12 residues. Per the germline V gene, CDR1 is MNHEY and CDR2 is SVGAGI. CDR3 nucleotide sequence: TGTGCCAGCAGTTCCACAGGGGATACGCAGTATTTT. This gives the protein CASSSTGDTQYF.

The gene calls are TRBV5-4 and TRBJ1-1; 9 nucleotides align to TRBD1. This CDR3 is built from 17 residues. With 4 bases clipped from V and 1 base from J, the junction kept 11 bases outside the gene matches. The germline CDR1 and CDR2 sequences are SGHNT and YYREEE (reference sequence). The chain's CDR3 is CASSPGQGFSGNTEAFF. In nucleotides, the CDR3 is TGTGCCAGCAGCCCGGGACAGGGATTTTCGGGGAACACTGAAGCTTTCTTT.

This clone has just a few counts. The CDR3 DNA follows: TGCGCCAGCAGCTGGACTAGCGGGGTGAGGGAGCAGTACTTC. This encodes CASSWTSGVREQYF. The V gene is TRBV5-1, the J gene TRBJ2-7, with 12 bases aligning to TRBD2. V dropped 3 bases and J dropped 7; count of bases not matched to a gene: 5. This CDR3 region has 14 residues. Germline values: CDR1 SGHRS, CDR2 YFSETQ. Full variable domain (missing parts from reference TRBV5-1 and TRBJ2-7): KAGVTQTPRYLIKTRGQQVTLSCSPISGHRSVSWYQQTPGQGLQFLFEYFSETQRNKGNFPGRFSGRQFSNSRSEMNVSTLELGDSALYLCASSWTSGVREQYFGPGTRLTVT.